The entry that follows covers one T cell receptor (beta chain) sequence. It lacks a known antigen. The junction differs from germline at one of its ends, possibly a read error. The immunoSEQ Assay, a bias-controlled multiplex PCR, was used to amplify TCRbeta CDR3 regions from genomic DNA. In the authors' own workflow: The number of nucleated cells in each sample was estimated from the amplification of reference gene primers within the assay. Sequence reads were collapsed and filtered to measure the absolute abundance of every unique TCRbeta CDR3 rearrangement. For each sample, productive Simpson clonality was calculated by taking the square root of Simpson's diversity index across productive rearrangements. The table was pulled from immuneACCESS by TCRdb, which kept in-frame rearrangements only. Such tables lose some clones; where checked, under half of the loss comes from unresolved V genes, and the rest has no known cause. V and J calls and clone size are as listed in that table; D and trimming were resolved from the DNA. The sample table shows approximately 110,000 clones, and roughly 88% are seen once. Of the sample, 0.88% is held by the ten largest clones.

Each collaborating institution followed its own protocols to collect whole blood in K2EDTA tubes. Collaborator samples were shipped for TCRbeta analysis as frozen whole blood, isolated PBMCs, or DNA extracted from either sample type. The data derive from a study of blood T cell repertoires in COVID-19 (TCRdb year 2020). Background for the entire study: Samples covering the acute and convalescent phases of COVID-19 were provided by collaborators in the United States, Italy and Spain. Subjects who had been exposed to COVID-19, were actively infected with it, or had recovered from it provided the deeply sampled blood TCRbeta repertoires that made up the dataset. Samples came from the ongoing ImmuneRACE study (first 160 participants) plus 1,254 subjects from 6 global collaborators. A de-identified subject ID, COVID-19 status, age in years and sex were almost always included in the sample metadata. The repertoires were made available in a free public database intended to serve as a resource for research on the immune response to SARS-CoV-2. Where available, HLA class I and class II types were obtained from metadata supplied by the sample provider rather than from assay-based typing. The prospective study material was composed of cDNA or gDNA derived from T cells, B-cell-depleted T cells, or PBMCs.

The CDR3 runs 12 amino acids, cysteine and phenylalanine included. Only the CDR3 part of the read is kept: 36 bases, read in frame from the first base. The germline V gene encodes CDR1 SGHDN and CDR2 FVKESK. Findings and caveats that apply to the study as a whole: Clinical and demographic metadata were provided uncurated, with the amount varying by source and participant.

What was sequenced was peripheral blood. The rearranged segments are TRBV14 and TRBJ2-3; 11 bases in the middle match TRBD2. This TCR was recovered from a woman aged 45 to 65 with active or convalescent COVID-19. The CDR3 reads CASSPRPGLAVF. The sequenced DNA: TGTGCCAGCAGCCCGAGACCGGGACTAGCGGTTTTT.